One and the same sample provided the 9 T cell receptor beta chains below, sequenced in a study of cytomegalovirus exposure and HLA in healthy donors. The PCR contained 60 Vbeta and 13 Jbeta primers. The repertoire was sequenced with immunoSEQ multiplex PCR; TCRdb's copy has only in-frame clones and lacks some. The repertoire holds 180,000 or so clones, with 80% to 90% as singletons. The sample comprised PBMCs. These receptors originate from a woman aged 18-29 years in good health and CMV-seronegative.

The gene calls are TRBV19 and TRBJ1-1; no clear D gene. This CDR3 has 11 amino acids. The V gene lost 5 bases and the J gene lost 7 bases, with 8 bases spanning the gap. CDR1 is LNHDA and CDR2 is SQIVND in the germline V gene (reference sequence). CDR3 protein: CASSWRREAFF. The CDR3 DNA follows: TGTGCCAGTAGTTGGAGACGTGAAGCTTTCTTT.

This clone was observed a handful of times. This sequence joins TRBV6-4 and TRBJ1-1, with D possibly being TRBD1 (5 bases). Germline CDR1 reads MRHNA; CDR2 reads SNTAGT. The CDR3 loop spans 15 amino acids. V dropped 0 bases and J dropped 1 base, with 9 bases sitting between them. CDR3 amino acids: CASSDSRGGNTEAFF. CDR3 bases: TGTGCCAGCAGTGACTCTCGGGGGGGGAACACTGAAGCTTTCTTT.

This chain joins TRBV7-2 and TRBJ1-1; D is ambiguous. V shed 5 bases and J shed 11 bases, with 15 bases lying between them. CDR3 size: 12 residues. CDR1 SGHTA and CDR2 FQGNSA come from the germline V gene. CDR3 in amino acids: CASSPRVGYAFF. The CDR3 nucleotides are TGTGCCAGCAGCCCCCGGGTTGGTTATGCTTTCTTT.

The V call is TRBV6-1, the J call TRBJ2-7; 8 nucleotides align to TRBD2. Germline assignment: CDR1 MNHNS and CDR2 SASEGT. V was pared by 4 bases and J by 6 bases, with 14 bases of the junction left unmatched. CDR3 size: 16 residues. The DNA for the CDR3 is TGTGCCAGCAGTGTCGGACCAGCGGGACTAGTGGGCGAGCAGTACTTC. It encodes CASSVGPAGLVGEQYF.

The chain carries TRBV18 and TRBJ2-1, with 9 bases matching TRBD1. Germline-derived CDR1 and CDR2 are KGHSH and LQKENI. The CDR3 covers 15 residues. Trimming cost V 3 bases and J 6 bases; bases outside gene matches: 6. This CDR3 is CASSPGDREGNEQFF. The CDR3 nucleotides read TGTGCCAGCTCACCCGGGGACAGGGAAGGCAATGAGCAGTTCTTC.

V gene TRBV5-1 combines with J gene TRBJ2-7; 9 bases align to TRBD2. Germline assignment: CDR1 SGHRS and CDR2 YFSETQ. The CDR3 sequence is 15 residues long. With V trimmed by 1 base and J by 3 bases, 5 bases remained unmatched. The CDR3: CASSLFAGGVYEQYF. The CDR3 nucleotides read TGCGCCAGCAGCTTGTTTGCGGGAGGGGTCTACGAGCAGTACTTC.

This chain joins TRBV28 and TRBJ2-7; TRBD2 matches at 14 bases. The CDR3 has 17 residues. Germline V CDR1 and CDR2: MDHEN, SYDVKM. The trim removed 3 bases at V and 4 bases at J, leaving 8 bases unmatched. The CDR3 sequence is CASSFNSGTSGSYEQYF. CDR3 coding DNA: TGTGCCAGCAGTTTCAATTCGGGGACTAGCGGGAGTTACGAGCAGTACTTC.

J is TRBJ1-2 and V is TRBV30, with 9 bases aligning to TRBD1. CDR1 is GTSNPN and CDR2 is SVGIG in the germline V gene (reference sequence). V trimming: 5 bases; J trimming: 4 bases; junction bases outside the gene matches: 5. CDR3 length: 13 residues. This CDR3 reads CAWGQGPVYGYTF. The CDR3 DNA follows: TGTGCCTGGGGACAGGGGCCTGTCTATGGCTACACCTTC.

This chain joins TRBV5-5 and TRBJ2-7; the match to TRBD2 covers 8 bases. The germline V gene encodes CDR1 SGHKS and CDR2 YYEKEE (reference sequence). The CDR3 loop spans 16 amino acids. V shed 2 bases, J shed 3 bases, and the junction held 10 bases outside the gene matches. CDR3 region: CASSLGLGLGVYEQYF. CDR3 nucleotides: TGTGCCAGCAGCTTAGGGCTGGGACTAGGAGTCTACGAGCAGTACTTC.